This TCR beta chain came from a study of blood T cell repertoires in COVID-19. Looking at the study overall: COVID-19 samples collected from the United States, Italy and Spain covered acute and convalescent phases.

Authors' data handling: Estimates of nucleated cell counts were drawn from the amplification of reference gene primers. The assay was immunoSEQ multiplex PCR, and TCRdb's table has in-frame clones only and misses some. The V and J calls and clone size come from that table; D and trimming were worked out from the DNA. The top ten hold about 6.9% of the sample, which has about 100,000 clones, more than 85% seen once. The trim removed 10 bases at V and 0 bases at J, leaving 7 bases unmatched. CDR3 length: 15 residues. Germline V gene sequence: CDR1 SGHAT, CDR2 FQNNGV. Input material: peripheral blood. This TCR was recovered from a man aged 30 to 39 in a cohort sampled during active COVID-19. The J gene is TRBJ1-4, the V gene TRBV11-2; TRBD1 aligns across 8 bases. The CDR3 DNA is TGTGCCACCCTTCAGACAGGGGCAACTAATGAAAAACTGTTTTTT. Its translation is CATLQTGATNEKLFF.